A selection of T cell receptor beta chains follows, all from one sample in a study of cytomegalovirus exposure and HLA in healthy donors. TCRdb keeps only in-frame clones here, not all; method: immunoSEQ multiplex PCR. The table lists 150,000 to 170,000 clones, approximately 86% of them singletons. The specimen sequenced was PBMCs. All receptors derive from a man between 18 and 29 years old in good health and CMV-seropositive. CDR3s include the opening cysteine and the closing phenylalanine or tryptophan. The D gene is left open where the match is weak. Size values are once, few and many counts, or a class for expanded clones, and some rows have none.

clone_size: few; v_call: TRBV7-3; d_call: -; j_call: TRBJ1-5; cdr3_aa: CASSPQPQHF; cdr3_nt: TGTGCCAGCAGCCCGCAGCCCCAGCATTTT
clone_size: -; v_call: TRBV30; d_call: -; j_call: TRBJ1-1; cdr3_aa: CAWSVPSVGAYQAFF; cdr3_nt: TGTGCCTGGAGTGTACCCTCCGTGGGGGCCTACCAAGCTTTCTTT
clone_size: -; v_call: TRBV18; d_call: -; j_call: TRBJ1-4; cdr3_aa: CASSGSRQILEKLFF; cdr3_nt: TGTGCCAGCTCAGGTTCCCGACAGATACTTGAAAAACTGTTTTTT
clone_size: -; v_call: TRBV11-2; d_call: -; j_call: TRBJ2-7; cdr3_aa: CASSQGLRTYEQYF; cdr3_nt: TGTGCCAGCAGCCAGGGACTTCGTACCTACGAGCAGTACTTC
clone_size: -; v_call: TRBV5-1; d_call: -; j_call: TRBJ2-5; cdr3_aa: CASKGIEETQYF; cdr3_nt: TGCGCCAGCAAGGGGATTGAAGAGACCCAGTACTTC
clone_size: -; v_call: TRBV6-5; d_call: -; j_call: TRBJ2-2; cdr3_aa: CASSYEGGGELFF; cdr3_nt: TGTGCCAGCAGTTACGAAGGGGGCGGGGAGCTGTTTTTT
clone_size: -; v_call: TRBV4-3; d_call: -; j_call: TRBJ1-5; cdr3_aa: CASSQDRGDTPQHF; cdr3_nt: TGCGCCAGCAGCCAAGATCGGGGGGACACCCCCCAGCATTTT
clone_size: -; v_call: TRBV11-2; d_call: -; j_call: TRBJ1-5; cdr3_aa: CASSFAAGANQPQHF; cdr3_nt: TGTGCCAGCAGCTTTGCCGCTGGGGCAAATCAGCCCCAGCATTTT
clone_size: -; v_call: TRBV4-3; d_call: TRBD1; j_call: TRBJ2-1; cdr3_aa: CASSPGTGKDNEQFF; cdr3_nt: TGCGCCAGCAGCCCCGGGACAGGGAAGGACAATGAGCAGTTCTTC
clone_size: -; v_call: TRBV6-1; d_call: -; j_call: TRBJ1-5; cdr3_aa: CASNRGGGNQPQHF; cdr3_nt: TGTGCCAGCAACCGCGGGGGAGGCAATCAGCCCCAGCATTTT
clone_size: -; v_call: TRBV10-3; d_call: TRBD2; j_call: TRBJ2-5; cdr3_aa: CAISPLAGGIAETQYF; cdr3_nt: TGTGCCATCAGTCCTCTAGCGGGGGGGATCGCAGAGACCCAGTACTTC
clone_size: once; v_call: TRBV7-3; d_call: -; j_call: TRBJ2-6; cdr3_aa: CASSSGGGANVLTF; cdr3_nt: TGTGCCAGCAGCTCAGGTGGTGGGGCCAACGTCCTGACTTTC
clone_size: -; v_call: TRBV4-1; d_call: TRBD1; j_call: TRBJ2-7; cdr3_aa: CASSQDMATGRFYEQYF; cdr3_nt: TGCGCCAGCAGCCAAGATATGGCGACAGGGCGGTTCTACGAGCAGTACTTC
clone_size: -; v_call: TRBV27; d_call: TRBD1; j_call: TRBJ2-5; cdr3_aa: CASSPFYRGPSQETQYF; cdr3_nt: TGTGCCAGCAGTCCCTTTTACAGGGGGCCCTCGCAAGAGACCCAGTACTTC
clone_size: -; v_call: TRBV7-7; d_call: TRBD1; j_call: TRBJ2-2; cdr3_aa: CASSQGDRPNTGELFF; cdr3_nt: TGTGCCAGCAGCCAGGGGGACAGGCCAAACACCGGGGAGCTGTTTTTT
clone_size: -; v_call: TRBV7-7; d_call: TRBD1; j_call: TRBJ2-1; cdr3_aa: CASSASQGNEQFF; cdr3_nt: TGTGCCAGCAGCGCTTCACAGGGGAATGAGCAGTTCTTC
clone_size: many; v_call: TRBV29-1; d_call: -; j_call: TRBJ2-7; cdr3_aa: CSVDGGEVYEQYF; cdr3_nt: TGCAGCGTTGATGGGGGCGAAGTCTACGAGCAGTACTTC
clone_size: -; v_call: TRBV7-3; d_call: -; j_call: TRBJ1-2; cdr3_aa: CASSLGAGPTYGYTF; cdr3_nt: TGTGCCAGCAGCTTGGGGGCAGGACCGACCTATGGCTACACCTTC
clone_size: -; v_call: TRBV4-3; d_call: TRBD2; j_call: TRBJ2-3; cdr3_aa: CASSQDSGGKDTQYF; cdr3_nt: TGCGCCAGCAGCCAAGATAGCGGGGGAAAAGATACGCAGTATTTT
clone_size: few; v_call: TRBV11-2; d_call: -; j_call: TRBJ2-5; cdr3_aa: CASSPDRSQETQYF; cdr3_nt: TGTGCCAGCAGCCCTGACAGGAGTCAAGAGACCCAGTACTTC
clone_size: -; v_call: TRBV6-4; d_call: TRBD1; j_call: TRBJ1-1; cdr3_aa: CASRQGALMNTEAFF; cdr3_nt: TGTGCCAGCAGGCAGGGGGCTCTTATGAACACTGAAGCTTTCTTT
clone_size: -; v_call: TRBV5-4; d_call: -; j_call: TRBJ1-1; cdr3_aa: CASSLYGSGGNTEAFF; cdr3_nt: TGTGCCAGCAGCTTGTACGGTTCGGGGGGGAACACTGAAGCTTTCTTT
clone_size: -; v_call: TRBV5-1; d_call: -; j_call: TRBJ1-1; cdr3_aa: CASSRAGTPGDEAFF; cdr3_nt: TGCGCCAGCAGCAGGGCCGGGACCCCGGGGGATGAAGCTTTCTTT
clone_size: -; v_call: TRBV5-4; d_call: -; j_call: TRBJ1-1; cdr3_aa: CASSLGGANTEAFF; cdr3_nt: TGTGCCAGCAGCTTGGGCGGGGCGAACACTGAAGCTTTCTTT
clone_size: -; v_call: TRBV9; d_call: TRBD2; j_call: TRBJ2-3; cdr3_aa: CASSVGDSGRDTQYF; cdr3_nt: TGTGCCAGCAGCGTAGGGGATAGCGGGAGAGATACGCAGTATTTT
clone_size: -; v_call: TRBV12-5; d_call: -; j_call: TRBJ2-1; cdr3_aa: CASGRGLPYNEQFF; cdr3_nt: TGTGCTAGTGGCCGAGGACTGCCTTACAATGAGCAGTTCTTC
clone_size: -; v_call: TRBV5-1; d_call: -; j_call: TRBJ2-2; cdr3_aa: CASSLTDTGELFF; cdr3_nt: TGCGCCAGCAGCCTGACAGACACCGGGGAGCTGTTTTTT
clone_size: -; v_call: TRBV4-3; d_call: -; j_call: TRBJ2-2; cdr3_aa: CASSQHTGTGELFF; cdr3_nt: TGCGCCAGCAGCCAACACACGGGGACCGGGGAGCTGTTTTTT
clone_size: once; v_call: TRBV19; d_call: TRBD2; j_call: TRBJ2-5; cdr3_aa: CASSSPQRGAYQETQYF; cdr3_nt: TGTGCCAGTAGTTCCCCCCAGCGGGGGGCATACCAAGAGACCCAGTACTTC
clone_size: -; v_call: TRBV4-1; d_call: -; j_call: TRBJ2-2; cdr3_aa: CASSPGQNTGELFF; cdr3_nt: TGCGCCAGCAGCCCGGGACAGAACACCGGGGAGCTGTTTTTT
clone_size: -; v_call: TRBV6-1; d_call: TRBD1; j_call: TRBJ2-1; cdr3_aa: CASSGKGLTGPSVF; cdr3_nt: TGTGCCAGCAGTGGAAAAGGACTGACAGGGCCCTCGGTCTTC
clone_size: -; v_call: TRBV5-4; d_call: TRBD2; j_call: TRBJ2-7; cdr3_aa: CASSLGLAGVYEQYF; cdr3_nt: TGTGCCAGCAGCTTGGGGCTAGCGGGAGTCTACGAGCAGTACTTC
clone_size: -; v_call: TRBV6-5; d_call: -; j_call: TRBJ1-6; cdr3_aa: CASRPAGGNNSPLHF; cdr3_nt: TGTGCCAGCAGACCGGCCGGAGGCAATAATTCACCCCTCCACTTT
clone_size: -; v_call: TRBV7-2; d_call: -; j_call: TRBJ2-3; cdr3_aa: CASTGGGAGWYTQYF; cdr3_nt: TGTGCCAGCACCGGGGGTGGTGCGGGATGGTATACGCAGTATTTT
clone_size: -; v_call: TRBV29-1; d_call: TRBD1; j_call: TRBJ1-3; cdr3_aa: CSVAGGASGNTIYF; cdr3_nt: TGCAGCGTGGCAGGGGGCGCGTCTGGAAACACCATATATTTT
clone_size: -; v_call: TRBV5-6; d_call: -; j_call: TRBJ2-7; cdr3_aa: CASSLGRGRYEQYF; cdr3_nt: TGTGCCAGCAGCTTGGGCAGGGGGAGGTACGAGCAGTACTTC
clone_size: -; v_call: TRBV27; d_call: -; j_call: TRBJ1-5; cdr3_aa: CASSLRGGLSPQPQHF; cdr3_nt: TGTGCCAGCAGTCTTCGGGGGGGGCTTTCCCCTCAGCCCCAGCATTTT
clone_size: -; v_call: TRBV2; d_call: -; j_call: TRBJ1-5; cdr3_aa: CASSGVGGRDQPQHF; cdr3_nt: TGTGCCAGCAGTGGGGTAGGGGGGAGGGATCAGCCCCAGCATTTT
clone_size: -; v_call: TRBV4-1; d_call: -; j_call: TRBJ2-3; cdr3_aa: CASSPLELQDTQYF; cdr3_nt: TGCGCCAGCAGCCCACTAGAGCTCCAGGATACGCAGTATTTT
clone_size: once; v_call: TRBV11-3; d_call: -; j_call: TRBJ2-1; cdr3_aa: CASSRDREEQFF; cdr3_nt: TGTGCCAGCAGCCGCGACAGAGAGGAGCAGTTCTTC
clone_size: -; v_call: TRBV29-1; d_call: TRBD1; j_call: TRBJ1-2; cdr3_aa: CSVEDPGTGAANYGYTF; cdr3_nt: TGCAGCGTTGAAGATCCGGGGACAGGGGCAGCTAACTATGGCTACACCTTC
clone_size: -; v_call: TRBV9; d_call: -; j_call: TRBJ2-7; cdr3_aa: CASSVWGREGEQYF; cdr3_nt: TGTGCCAGCAGCGTATGGGGCAGGGAAGGCGAGCAGTACTTC
clone_size: -; v_call: TRBV5-1; d_call: -; j_call: TRBJ2-7; cdr3_aa: CASSLYTGPSSYEQYF; cdr3_nt: TGCGCCAGCAGCTTGTATACAGGGCCGAGCTCCTACGAGCAGTACTTC
clone_size: -; v_call: TRBV2; d_call: -; j_call: TRBJ1-1; cdr3_aa: CASTSGLNTEAFF; cdr3_nt: TGTGCCAGCACCTCAGGGTTGAACACTGAAGCTTTCTTT
clone_size: -; v_call: TRBV19; d_call: TRBD2; j_call: TRBJ2-5; cdr3_aa: CASSVRAGGPETQYF; cdr3_nt: TGTGCCAGTAGCGTCAGAGCGGGGGGCCCTGAGACCCAGTACTTC
clone_size: -; v_call: TRBV5-6; d_call: TRBD1; j_call: TRBJ1-1; cdr3_aa: CASSLTGGTEAFF; cdr3_nt: TGTGCCAGCAGCCTGACAGGGGGCACTGAAGCTTTCTTT
clone_size: -; v_call: TRBV7-2; d_call: -; j_call: TRBJ2-3; cdr3_aa: CASSLVWDSITDTQYF; cdr3_nt: TGTGCCAGCAGCTTAGTTTGGGACTCCATCACAGATACGCAGTATTTT
clone_size: once; v_call: TRBV29-1; d_call: -; j_call: TRBJ2-3; cdr3_aa: CSVFGGTDTQYF; cdr3_nt: TGCAGCGTCTTCGGAGGGACAGATACGCAGTATTTT
clone_size: once; v_call: TRBV6-5; d_call: -; j_call: TRBJ2-4; cdr3_aa: CASRTGDAANIQYF; cdr3_nt: TGTGCCAGCAGAACGGGAGATGCTGCAAACATTCAGTACTTC
clone_size: -; v_call: TRBV19; d_call: -; j_call: TRBJ2-7; cdr3_aa: CASSMAVVGYEQYF; cdr3_nt: TGTGCCAGTAGTATGGCCGTTGTTGGCTACGAGCAGTACTTC
clone_size: -; v_call: TRBV6-5; d_call: TRBD2; j_call: TRBJ2-3; cdr3_aa: CASRGGIAQYF; cdr3_nt: TGTGCCAGCCGGGGGGGGATCGCGCAGTATTTT